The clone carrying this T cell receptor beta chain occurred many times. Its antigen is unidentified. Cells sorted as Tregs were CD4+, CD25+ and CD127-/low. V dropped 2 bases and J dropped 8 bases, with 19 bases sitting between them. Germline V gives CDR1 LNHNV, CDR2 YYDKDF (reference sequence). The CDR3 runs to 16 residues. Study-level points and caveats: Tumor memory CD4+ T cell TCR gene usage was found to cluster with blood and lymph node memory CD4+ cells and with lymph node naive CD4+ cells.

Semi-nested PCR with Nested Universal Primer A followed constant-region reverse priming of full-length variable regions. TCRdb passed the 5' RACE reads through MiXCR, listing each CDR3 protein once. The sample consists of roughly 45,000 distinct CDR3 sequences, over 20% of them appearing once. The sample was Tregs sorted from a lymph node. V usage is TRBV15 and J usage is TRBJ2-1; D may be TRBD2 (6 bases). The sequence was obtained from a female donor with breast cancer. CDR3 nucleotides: TGTGCCACCAGCAGACCCGGGACTTCTCCTTTGGATGAGCAGTTCTTC. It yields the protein CATSRPGTSPLDEQFF.